The next 17 T cell receptor beta chains were all read from a single sample in a study of blood T cells in healthy people across ages. A second about 7 to 12 cycle PCR used barcoded and J-beta primers. MiXCR was run by TCRdb on the 5' RACE reads, yielding one entry per CDR3 protein. The profile shows approximately 1.5 million distinct CDR3 sequences, about 45% of them singletons. The sample comprised blood. The source is a woman between 18 and 29 years old in good health.

This clonotype was counted between two and nine times. The chain carries TRBV29-1 and TRBJ2-1, with TRBD2 matching 7 bases. CDR1 and CDR2 from the germline V gene are SQVTM and ANQGSEA. Unmatched junction bases numbered 9, after V lost 6 bases and J lost 10 bases. This CDR3 has 12 residues. In DNA, the CDR3 is TGCAGCGTCATTGGGACTACCCGGGAGCAGTTCTTC. It is translated as CSVIGTTREQFF.

The chain is built from TRBV20-1 and TRBJ2-7; 9 bases line up with TRBD2. CDR3 length equals 15 residues. Trimming took 0 bases from V and 7 from J; bases not matched to a gene: 10. Germline CDR1 and CDR2: DFQATT and SNEGSKA (reference sequence). The CDR3 region is CSARDLAGHYNEQYF. The CDR3 DNA follows: TGCAGTGCTAGAGATCTAGCGGGACACTACAATGAGCAGTACTTC.

This clonotype has a handful of counts. The J gene is TRBJ2-3, the V gene TRBV30; D may be TRBD2 (5 bases). The CDR3 extends over 13 amino acids. Germline CDR1 GTSNPN, CDR2 SVGIG (reference sequence). Trimming removed 2 bases from V and 7 bases from J, with 13 bases in between. The CDR3 reads CAWSKGVGYTQYF. CDR3 nucleotide sequence: TGTGCCTGGAGTAAGGGAGTCGGTTATACGCAGTATTTT.

This clonotype was seen a few times. The chain carries TRBV7-2 and TRBJ1-3, with D tentatively TRBD1 (6 bases). V lost 5 bases and J lost 3, with 17 bases in between. Germline V gives CDR1 SGHTA, CDR2 FQGNSA. This CDR3 contains 16 residues. Written as DNA, the CDR3 is TGTGCCAGCAGCCCAATTGCCCGGACAGTTGGAAACACCATATATTTT. Its translation is CASSPIARTVGNTIYF.

This clonotype was recorded many times. The chain is built from TRBV10-3 and TRBJ2-3; D might be TRBD2 (6 bases). Germline loops: CDR1 ENHRY, CDR2 SYGVKD. This CDR3 spans 13 amino acids. With 9 bases removed from V and 0 bases from J, the gap between germline ends came to 10 bases. The CDR3 region has the DNA TGTGCCATTACCGGGACTAGCACAGATACGCAGTATTTT. Translated: CAITGTSTDTQYF.

The genes are TRBV5-1 and TRBJ2-1; D ambiguous. With 1 base removed from V and 5 bases from J, the gap between germline ends came to 13 bases. The CDR3 has 15 amino acids. Germline V CDR1 and CDR2: SGHRS, YFSETQ. As DNA, the CDR3 is TGCGCCAGCAGCTTGAGTCGCTGGTGGGACAATGAGCAGTTCTTC. This gives the protein CASSLSRWWDNEQFF.

The chain uses TRBV19 and TRBJ2-7; D is perhaps TRBD1 or TRBD2 (5 bases each). The V end was cut by 4 bases, the J end by 1 base, with 14 bases between. This CDR3 region has 15 residues. The germline gives CDR1 LNHDA, CDR2 SQIVND (reference sequence). The CDR3 spells CASSTGGTASYEQYF. CDR3 DNA sequence: TGTGCCAGTAGTACCGGTGGGACGGCATCCTACGAGCAGTACTTC. Complete variable domain (other parts from reference TRBV19 and TRBJ2-7): DGGITQSPKYLFRKEGQNVTLSCEQNLNHDAMYWYRQDPGQGLRLIYYSQIVNDFQKGDIAEGYSVSREKKESFPLTVTSAQKNPTAFYLCASSTGGTASYEQYFGPGTRLTVT.

This clonotype has just one count. Just one base apart from a much larger clone, this may be a read error. The J gene is TRBJ1-2, the V gene TRBV6-5; tentative D call: TRBD1 (5 bases). The CDR3 spans 13 residues. Germline V gives CDR1 MNHEY, CDR2 SVGAGI. As DNA, the CDR3 is TGTGCCAGCAGAACCCAGGGTTACTATGGCTGCACCTTC. Its translation is CASRTQGYYGCTF.

V gene TRBV4-3 combines with J gene TRBJ2-4; D unclear. Trimming cost V 8 bases and J 0 bases, with 14 bases left between them. CDR3 length: 15 amino acids. Germline V gene lookup returns CDR1 LGHNA and CDR2 YSLEER. CDR3 in amino acids: CASSRLPLAKNIQYF. CDR3 DNA: TGCGCCAGCTCACGACTTCCTCTAGCCAAAAACATTCAGTACTTC.

The rearrangement links TRBV20-1 to TRBJ1-1; no clear D. This CDR3 contains 10 residues. From germline, CDR1 is DFQATT and CDR2 SNEGSKA (reference sequence). V dropped 6 bases and J dropped 11 bases, with 13 bases sitting between them. CDR3 DNA: TGCAGTGCAAGGGTCAAAGGGGCTTTCTTT. Amino acid sequence: CSARVKGAFF.

This clonotype occurred once. The J gene is TRBJ2-3, the V gene TRBV13, with TRBD2 matching over 7 bases. The trim removed 5 bases at V and 6 bases at J, leaving 8 bases unmatched. The germline CDR1 and CDR2 sequences are PRHDT and FYEKMQ (reference sequence). The CDR3 sequence is 14 residues long. CDR3 residues: CASSQREGLDTQYF. The CDR3 DNA reads TGTGCCAGCAGCCAGAGGGAGGGGCTTGATACGCAGTATTTT.

The chain employs TRBV14 and TRBJ2-5, with 9 nucleotides matching TRBD1. The better agreement between TRBJ2-7 and the DNA end casts doubt on the J call. Germline CDR1 is SGHDN and CDR2 is FVKESK. The CDR3 length is 14 residues. CDR3 in amino acids: CASSRSNRGLEQYF. The CDR3 nucleotides read TGTGCCAGCAGCCGAAGTAACAGGGGGCTCGAGCAGTACTTC.

The chain joins TRBV6-6 to TRBJ2-7; TRBD2 agrees at 10 bases. CDR3 length equals 15 residues. The germline V gene encodes CDR1 MNHNY and CDR2 SVGAGI (reference sequence). V shed 3 bases and J 1 base; nucleotides not matched to a gene: 3. The CDR3 DNA sequence: TGTGCCAGCAGTTATCCTAGCGGGAGTTCCTACGAGCAGTACTTC. Amino acids: CASSYPSGSSYEQYF.

This clonotype appeared a few times. The V call is TRBV20-1, the J call TRBJ2-1; maybe TRBD2 (5 bases). Germline V gives CDR1 DFQATT, CDR2 SNEGSKA (reference sequence). The CDR3 loop spans 16 amino acids. With 0 bases removed from V and 5 bases from J, the gap between germline ends came to 17 bases. DNA of the CDR3: TGCAGTGCTAGAGATCTCGAGAAGGGAGCACACAATGAGCAGTTCTTC. This gives the protein CSARDLEKGAHNEQFF.

The rearrangement links TRBV5-5 to TRBJ2-5; D call uncertain. The J call is uncertain, as TRBJ2-7 better fits the DNA end. CDR1 and CDR2 (germline): SGHKS, YYEKEE (reference sequence). CDR3 size: 15 residues. The CDR3 loop is CASSLAGFTVNEQYF. In DNA, the CDR3 is TGTGCCAGCAGCTTGGCGGGCTTCACGGTCAACGAGCAGTACTTC.

This clonotype was seen a handful of times. V usage is TRBV5-1 and J usage is TRBJ2-3, with D unclear. Between the trimmed V and J ends, which lost 0 bases and 2 bases, there was a span of 19 bases. The CDR3 contains 18 residues. Looked up from germline, CDR1 is SGHRS and CDR2 is YFSETQ. CDR3 nucleotide sequence: TGCGCCAGCAGCTTGGAGCAATATCCGGCGGAGAACACAGATACGCAGTATTTT. Amino acids: CASSLEQYPAENTDTQYF.

This clonotype showed up just a few times. The V call is TRBV29-1, the J call TRBJ2-1; D call uncertain. Trimming shortened V by 6 bases and J by 0 bases, and 15 bases separated the two germline ends. The germline V gene encodes CDR1 SQVTM and CDR2 ANQGSEA. The CDR3 is 15 amino acids. DNA of the CDR3: TGCAGCGTGGCCGGTGCGCCGAGCTCCTACAATGAGCAGTTCTTC. This translates into CSVAGAPSSYNEQFF.